These 27 T cell receptor beta chains were all obtained from the same sample, sequenced in a study of blood T cell repertoires in COVID-19. Using immunoSEQ multiplex PCR, the repertoire was profiled, and TCRdb retains in-frame clones only, with some absent. The sample includes fewer than 250,000 clones, just under 90% of them seen just once. Material for sequencing was peripheral blood. The source of these receptors is a man younger than 40 with COVID-19, enrolled during active disease.

V and J are TRBV29-1 and TRBJ1-1, with TRBD1 as a possible D gene (6 bases). From germline, CDR1 is SQVTM and CDR2 ANQGSEA. This CDR3 has 13 amino acids. V was cut by 4 bases and J by 4 bases, with 13 bases left in between. The CDR3 region is CSVVKQGGTEAFF. In DNA form, the CDR3 reads TGCAGCGTTGTAAAACAGGGTGGCACTGAAGCTTTCTTT.

This sequence joins TRBV19 and TRBJ2-3; weak D call: TRBD2 (6 bases). Germline V gene sequence: CDR1 LNHDA, CDR2 SQIVND (reference sequence). With 8 bases removed from V and 2 bases from J, the gap between germline ends came to 26 bases. The CDR3 spans 18 residues. This CDR3 reads CASEDRGPHAGNTDTQYF. The CDR3, as DNA: TGTGCCAGTGAGGATCGGGGCCCCCACGCGGGAAACACAGATACGCAGTATTTT.

V and J are TRBV19 and TRBJ1-2; 8 bases line up with TRBD1. This CDR3 has 16 amino acids. Germline CDR1 and CDR2: LNHDA and SQIVND (reference sequence). V lost 6 bases and J lost 0; bases outside the gene matches: 9. The CDR3 DNA follows: TGTGCCAGTAGGACTTCCGGGACAGGAACTAACTATGGCTACACCTTC. Its protein is CASRTSGTGTNYGYTF.

This chain links TRBV9 with TRBJ2-1; weak D call: TRBD1 (7 bases). V gave up 2 bases and J gave up 3 bases, with 12 bases separating them. From germline, CDR1 is SGDLS and CDR2 YYNGEE. The CDR3 is 15 residues long. The CDR3 loop is CASSVEGALYNEQFF. The CDR3 nucleotides are TGTGCCAGCAGCGTGGAGGGGGCCCTCTACAATGAGCAGTTCTTC.

V and J are TRBV27 and TRBJ2-7, with 9 bases that match TRBD2. This CDR3 contains 16 residues. Germline V gives CDR1 MNHEY, CDR2 SMNVEV (reference sequence). After removal of 6 bases from V and 1 base from J, the junction contained 10 bases not matched to a gene. Written as DNA, the CDR3 is TGTGCCAGCAGACCGACTAGCGGATTTACATCCTACGAGCAGTACTTC. Its protein is CASRPTSGFTSYEQYF.

The rearrangement uses TRBV18 and TRBJ2-3; no clear D. V lost 3 bases and J 2 bases, leaving 18 bases between the germline ends. Germline CDR1 KGHSH, CDR2 LQKENI. The CDR3 covers 17 residues. The CDR3 loop is CASSPRSETHDTDTQYF. CDR3 nucleotides: TGTGCCAGCTCACCCCGGTCGGAGACTCACGACACAGATACGCAGTATTTT.

This chain joins TRBV7-2 and TRBJ2-3; 7 bases are shared with TRBD2. The germline V gene encodes CDR1 SGHTA and CDR2 FQGNSA. This CDR3 comprises 15 residues. The junction had 11 bases not matched to a gene; V was cut back by 5 bases and J by 6 bases. The CDR3 loop reads CASSPMGLPYDTQYF. CDR3 nucleotides: TGTGCCAGCAGCCCAATGGGACTACCCTACGATACGCAGTATTTT.

This rearrangement joins TRBV11-2 to TRBJ2-7; 10 nucleotides align to TRBD2. The germline V gene has CDR1 SGHAT and CDR2 FQNNGV. This CDR3 is built from 14 residues. The V segment lost 5 bases and the J segment 6 bases; nucleotides outside the gene matches: 7. The CDR3 here is CASSVSSGSPEQYF. The CDR3 region has the DNA TGTGCCAGCAGCGTTTCTAGCGGGAGTCCCGAGCAGTACTTC.

The chain is built from TRBV6-2 or TRBV6-3 and TRBJ2-1; TRBD2 matches 9 bases. The CDR3 contains 14 residues. The junction had 4 bases not matched to a gene; V was cut back by 6 bases and J by 4 bases. Germline V gives CDR1 MNHEY, CDR2 SVGEGT. CDR3 residues: CASSPSGAYNEQFF. DNA for the CDR3: TGTGCCAGCAGCCCTAGCGGGGCGTACAATGAGCAGTTCTTC.

V gene TRBV7-9 combines with J gene TRBJ2-7, with TRBD2 matching over 8 bases. Germline V CDR1 and CDR2: SEHNR, FQNEAQ (reference sequence). The CDR3 is 14 residues long. J was trimmed by 0 bases and V by 5 bases; bases with no gene match: 3. CDR3 sequence: CASSPGTSSYEQYF. DNA for the CDR3: TGTGCCAGCAGCCCAGGGACTAGCTCCTACGAGCAGTACTTC.

The chain uses TRBV20-1 and TRBJ1-5, with 7 nucleotides matching TRBD1. V shed 3 bases, J shed 3 bases, and the junction held 2 bases outside the gene matches. The germline gives CDR1 DFQATT, CDR2 SNEGSKA (reference sequence). There are 13 residues in the CDR3. The CDR3 reads CSASGTVNQPQHF. The DNA for the CDR3 is TGCAGTGCTAGTGGGACAGTCAATCAGCCCCAGCATTTT.

The count of this clone is one. This chain connects TRBV4-3 to TRBJ1-1; the D gene is possibly TRBD1 (5 bases). Germline V gene data show CDR1 as LGHNA and CDR2 as YSLEER. The CDR3 contains 16 residues. Trimming took off 0 bases at V and 4 bases at J, with 15 bases between the two ends. The CDR3 is CASSQDHSGVGTEAFF. CDR3 nucleotide sequence: TGCGCCAGCAGCCAAGATCATTCGGGGGTCGGCACTGAAGCTTTCTTT.

The chain combines TRBV27 with TRBJ2-2; possibly TRBD2 for D (5 bases). The CDR3 has 14 residues. Germline lookup yields CDR1 MNHEY and CDR2 SMNVEV (reference sequence). Trimming took off 6 bases at V and 4 bases at J, with 12 bases between the two ends. Here the CDR3 reads CASRWTESTGELFF. CDR3 sequence (DNA): TGTGCCAGCAGGTGGACTGAGAGCACCGGGGAGCTGTTTTTT.

The chain links TRBV7-8 to TRBJ2-1, with TRBD2 matching 7 bases. CDR1 SGHVS and CDR2 FQNEAQ come from the germline V gene. CDR3 size: 16 residues. Losses at the gene ends were 5 bases for V and 0 bases for J; bases not matched to a gene: 7. CDR3: CASSVTSGNSYNEQFF. The CDR3 bases are TGTGCCAGCAGCGTAACAAGCGGGAACTCCTACAATGAGCAGTTCTTC.

V usage is TRBV19 and J usage is TRBJ1-1, with 11 bases matching TRBD1. The trim removed 6 bases at V and 6 bases at J, leaving 15 bases unmatched. Per germline, CDR1 LNHDA and CDR2 SQIVND (reference sequence). The CDR3 extends over 17 amino acids. CDR3 protein: CASSPGTGGVFWPEAFF. The CDR3 DNA sequence: TGTGCCAGTAGCCCGGGGACAGGGGGGGTTTTTTGGCCTGAAGCTTTCTTT.

The chain recombines TRBV11-1 with TRBJ1-1, with 9 nucleotides matching TRBD1. The V and J ends lost 4 bases and 4 bases, in that order; junction bases with no gene match: 7. Per germline, CDR1 SGHAT and CDR2 FQDESV (reference sequence). The CDR3 runs to 15 residues. CDR3 DNA sequence: TGTGCCAGCAGCTACACACAGGGGGCGGTCACTGAAGCTTTCTTT. Protein: CASSYTQGAVTEAFF. The variable domain in full, with the rest retrieved from reference TRBV11-1 and TRBJ1-1, is EAEVAQSPRYKITEKSQAVAFWCDPISGHATLYWYRQILGQGPELLVQFQDESVVDDSQLPKDRFSAERLKGVDSTLKIQPAELGDSAMYLCASSYTQGAVTEAFFGQGTRLTVV.

The chain couples TRBV5-1 to TRBJ1-2, with 11 bases matching TRBD1. CDR3 length: 16 amino acids. V shed 2 bases, J shed 3 bases, and the junction held 6 bases outside the gene matches. Per the germline V gene, CDR1 is SGHRS and CDR2 is YFSETQ. CDR3 region: CASSFAGTGGDYGYTF. The DNA for the CDR3 is TGCGCCAGCAGCTTCGCAGGGACAGGGGGAGACTATGGCTACACCTTC.

This clone was found a few times. The genes are TRBV6-6 and TRBJ1-1; D call uncertain. The length of the CDR3 is 12 residues. Germline V lookup: CDR1 MNHNY, CDR2 SVGAGI (reference sequence). V dropped 4 bases and J dropped 5 bases, with 8 bases sitting between them. CDR3 protein: CASSSQITEAFF. CDR3 DNA sequence: TGTGCCAGCAGTTCACAGATTACTGAAGCTTTCTTT.

This clone was observed once. The gene calls are TRBV5-6 and TRBJ2-7, with D tentatively TRBD1 (5 bases). Trimming stripped 1 base from V and 1 base from J, with 12 bases between. Germline values: CDR1 SGHDT, CDR2 YYEEEE. The CDR3 has 15 amino acids. The DNA for the CDR3 is TGTGCCAGCAGCTTGACATTATCAGGGTCCTACGAGCAGTACTTC. It specifies CASSLTLSGSYEQYF. The variable domain in full, completed from reference TRBV5-6 and TRBJ2-7, reads DAGVTQSPTHLIKTRGQQVTLRCSPKSGHDTVSWYQQALGQGPQFIFQYYEEEERQRGNFPDRFSGHQFPNYSSELNVNALLLGDSALYLCASSLTLSGSYEQYFGPGTRLTVT.

The chain joins TRBV3-1 (or the pseudogene TRBV3-2) to TRBJ1-6, with a possible D match to TRBD1 (5 bases). The CDR3 covers 15 residues. Trimming cost V 4 bases and J 6 bases, with 13 bases left between them. The V gene's germline CDR1 is LGHDT and CDR2 YNNKEL (reference sequence). CDR3 residues: CASSPQDMLNSPLHF. CDR3 DNA: TGTGCCAGCAGCCCCCAGGACATGCTTAATTCACCCCTCCACTTT.

V is TRBV2 and J is TRBJ1-5, with D maybe TRBD1 (6 bases). V was clipped by 3 bases and J by 8 bases, with 11 bases between them. In germline, CDR1 is SNHLY, CDR2 FYNNEI. The CDR3 contains 13 residues. CDR3 amino acids: CASSEERGKPQHF. The CDR3 region has the DNA TGTGCCAGCAGTGAGGAGAGGGGGAAGCCCCAGCATTTT.

V gene TRBV4-3 combines with J gene TRBJ2-5, with D possibly TRBD1 on 6 matching bases. The CDR3 contains 15 residues. V shed 3 bases and J shed 2 bases, with 13 bases lying between them. Germline V gene sequence: CDR1 LGHNA, CDR2 YSLEER. CDR3 DNA sequence: TGCGCCAGCAGCCACTGGACAGAGCCACAAGAGACCCAGTACTTC. Protein: CASSHWTEPQETQYF.

The chain has TRBV5-4 and TRBJ1-2; D call uncertain. The germline gives CDR1 SGHNT, CDR2 YYREEE (reference sequence). The CDR3 runs to 16 residues. Trimming shortened V by 0 bases and J by 2 bases, and 14 bases separated the two germline ends. CDR3 sequence (DNA): TGTGCCAGCAGCTTGGGTGGAGGGAGTAGGAACTATGGCTACACCTTC. It is translated as CASSLGGGSRNYGYTF.

The genes are TRBV7-2 and TRBJ2-1, with a weak D call TRBD2 (7 bases). The germline V and J ends were trimmed by 4 bases and 2 bases, with 12 bases remaining between them. This CDR3 is built from 15 residues. Germline assignment: CDR1 SGHTA and CDR2 FQGNSA. This chain's CDR3 is CASSWRGGTYNEQFF. The CDR3 nucleotides are TGTGCCAGCAGCTGGAGGGGGGGGACCTACAATGAGCAGTTCTTC.

The CDR3 region is CASSARLAGGNYNEQFF. The CDR3 nucleotides read TGTGCCAGCAGCGCCCGACTAGCGGGGGGAAACTACAATGAGCAGTTCTTC. The gene calls are TRBV9 and TRBJ2-1; 13 bases are a match to TRBD2. Germline CDR1 and CDR2: SGDLS and YYNGEE. The CDR3 length is 17 residues. Trimming at V came to 3 bases and at J to 3 bases, leaving 6 bases not matched to a gene.

This clone was counted between two and nine times. This sequence joins TRBV7-2 and TRBJ1-2; D might be TRBD1 (5 bases). This CDR3 has 15 amino acids. In germline, CDR1 is SGHTA, CDR2 FQGNSA. V shed 5 bases and J shed 1 base, with 14 bases lying between them. The chain's CDR3 is CASSLYPGGNYGYTF. In nucleotides, the CDR3 is TGTGCCAGCAGCCTATACCCGGGGGGTAACTATGGCTACACCTTC.

This chain connects TRBV24-1 to TRBJ2-1, with D uncertain. The CDR3 extends over 12 amino acids. With 10 bases removed from V and 4 bases from J, the gap between germline ends came to 10 bases. Germline V lookup: CDR1 KGHDR, CDR2 SFDVKD. The CDR3 region is CATSFGYNEQFF. The CDR3 DNA reads TGTGCCACTAGCTTCGGGTACAATGAGCAGTTCTTC.